This entry concerns a single TCR beta chain. Its antigen remains undetermined. No much larger clonotype is one base removed from it; base qualities were not supplied. TCRbeta CDR3 regions were amplified from genomic DNA by means of the immunoSEQ Assay, a bias-controlled multiplex PCR. Under the source paper's analysis protocol: Nucleated cell counts per sample were estimated from amplification of reference gene primers within the assay. Sequence reads were collapsed and filtered to measure the absolute abundance of every unique TCRbeta CDR3 rearrangement. For each sample, productive Simpson clonality was calculated by taking the square root of Simpson's diversity index across productive rearrangements. As stored in TCRdb, this immuneACCESS dataset retains in-frame rearrangements with V and J assigned. A fraction of the clones does not appear; measured against another copy, unresolved V genes explain less than half of the discrepancy, and the remainder lacks a known reason. The V and J calls and clone size are taken from that table; D and trimming were inferred from the DNA. For this sample the table gives 490,000 or so clones, of which 80% to 90% were detected only once. In total, the top ten clones hold approximately 8% of the sample.

This entry is derived from a study of blood T cell repertoires in COVID-19 (dated by TCRdb to 2020 to 2022). For the wider study: Samples from collaborators originated in the United States, Italy and Spain and spanned both the acute and convalescent phases of COVID-19. The material from the prospective study consisted of cDNA or gDNA derived from T cells, B-cell-depleted T cells, or PBMCs. Subjects who had been exposed to COVID-19, were actively infected with it, or had recovered from it provided the deeply sampled blood TCRbeta repertoires that made up the dataset. The repertoires were released in a freely available public database meant as a resource for research on the immune response to SARS-CoV-2. Samples came from the ongoing ImmuneRACE study (first 160 participants) plus 1,254 subjects from 6 global collaborators. Sample metadata almost always included a de-identified subject ID, COVID-19 status, age in years and sex. Where available, HLA class I and class II types were taken from metadata supplied by the sample provider and were not determined by assay-based typing.

The CDR3 measures 13 amino acids from cysteine to phenylalanine. Only the CDR3 DNA is retained, 39 bases long and in frame from the first base. Trimming at the junction amounts to 3 bases on V and 4 bases on J, and the germline ends lie 8 bases apart. Study-wide conclusions, independent of this receptor: Clinical and demographic metadata were provided uncurated, with the amount varying by source and participant.

Enrolling through a virtual design, the prospective study's participants ranged in age from roughly 18 to 89 years and lived across about two dozen United States geographic areas. To assign participants to cohorts, the prospective study relied on clinical history that participants themselves reported in a screening survey and a study questionnaire. Recovered participants in ImmuneRACE Cohort 3 were defined as having two consecutive negative NP/OP PCR tests, clearance from a healthcare professional, or resolution of symptoms. In the prospective study, whole blood, serum and a nasopharyngeal or oropharyngeal swab were collected from each participant by mobile phlebotomists. Participants in the prospective study had the option to provide additional blood draws and questionnaires over a roughly 2-month period. Before DNA extraction, blood samples from the prospective study were shipped at room temperature or frozen.

Recombination linked TRBV5-3 to TRBJ1-3; a weak D assignment points to TRBD1 (6 bases agree). TRBV5-3 is identified as an open reading frame with a role that is uncertain. The receptor was derived from a woman aged 55-70 years who had recovered from COVID-19. The source material was PBMCs or T cells enriched from blood (not recorded which). The DNA is TGTGCCAGAAGCTCCGGGACAGGAAACACCATATATTTT. Its translation is CARSSGTGNTIYF.